The 7 T cell receptor beta chains listed next were all sequenced from one sample in a study of CD8+ T cells in alopecia areata. The authors extracted RNA and reverse transcribed it into cDNA as the sequencing template. TCRdb's table, derived via immunoSEQ multiplex PCR, lists solely in-frame clones and lacks some. The repertoire consists of 150,000 to 200,000 clones, with roughly 70% occurring once and the leading ten covering over 9.5%. The input for sequencing was CD8+ T cells sorted from blood, taken at week 0. These receptor sequences come from a human donor with alopecia areata.

V usage is TRBV29-1 and J usage is TRBJ2-7, with 7 bases aligning to TRBD2. This CDR3 has 15 amino acids. CDR1 and CDR2 (germline): SQVTM, ANQGSEA. Trimming removed 1 base from V and 0 bases from J; junction bases left unmatched: 6. The CDR3 bases are TGCAGCGTTGAAGCGGCCAGCGGGGTCTCCTACGAGCAGTACTTC. The encoded protein is CSVEAASGVSYEQYF.

This clone has just one count. The rearrangement uses TRBV2 and TRBJ1-2, with D hard to call. The CDR3 spans 12 residues. Trimming removed 3 bases from V and 1 base from J, with 3 bases in between. The V gene's germline CDR1 is SNHLY and CDR2 FYNNEI. The CDR3 nucleotides are TGTGCCAGCAGTGAGCTTAACTATGGCTACACCTTC. Protein product: CASSELNYGYTF.

V gene TRBV30 combines with J gene TRBJ1-2; no firm D call. Between the trimmed V and J ends, which lost 2 bases and 6 bases, there was a span of 10 bases. Germline CDR1 is GTSNPN and CDR2 is SVGIG (reference sequence). The CDR3 extends over 12 amino acids. The CDR3 region has the DNA TGTGCCTGGAGTCCTTGGGTGGATGGCTACACCTTC. Translated, it gives CAWSPWVDGYTF.

This clone was seen a few times. The chain has TRBV2 and TRBJ1-1; D unresolved. Trimming removed 6 bases at V and 1 base at J, with 15 bases between. The CDR3 is 15 residues long. CDR1 and CDR2 from the germline V gene are SNHLY and FYNNEI. DNA for the CDR3: TGTGCCAGCAGCCCAGGCAACGGGGAGAACACTGAAGCTTTCTTT. Translation gives CASSPGNGENTEAFF.

This sequence joins TRBV9 and TRBJ2-6; D is unclear. V lost 7 bases and J lost 0, with 23 bases in between. Per germline, CDR1 SGDLS and CDR2 YYNGEE. The CDR3 is 19 amino acids. CDR3 DNA: TGTGCCAGCGGGCGTTCGAGATCCCAGCACTCCTCTGGGGCCAACGTCCTGACTTTC. This sequence encodes CASGRSRSQHSSGANVLTF. The whole variable domain, filled in from reference TRBV9 and TRBJ2-6, reads DSGVTQTPKHLITATGQRVTLRCSPRSGDLSVYWYQQSLDQGLQFLIQYYNGEERAKGNILERFSAQQFPDLHSELNLSSLELGDSALYFCASGRSRSQHSSGANVLTFGAGSRLTVL.

The rearrangement links TRBV12-2 to TRBJ1-1. TRBV12-2 constitutes a pseudogene. This CDR3 comprises 14 residues. CDR3 nucleotides: TGTGCAAGTCGCCTGGAGCCGGGGCCTGGTGAAGCTTTCTTT. Encoded protein: CASRLEPGPGEAFF.

This clone was detected a few times. The chain recombines TRBV4-2 with TRBJ1-2; D not certain. Germline V CDR1 and CDR2: LGHNA, YNFKEQ. CDR3 length: 14 residues. Deletions cut 4 bases from V and 4 bases from J, with 13 bases between. CDR3 in DNA: TGTGCCAGCAGCCGCATAGGGTTCGGCTATGGCTACACCTTC. Encoded protein: CASSRIGFGYGYTF.